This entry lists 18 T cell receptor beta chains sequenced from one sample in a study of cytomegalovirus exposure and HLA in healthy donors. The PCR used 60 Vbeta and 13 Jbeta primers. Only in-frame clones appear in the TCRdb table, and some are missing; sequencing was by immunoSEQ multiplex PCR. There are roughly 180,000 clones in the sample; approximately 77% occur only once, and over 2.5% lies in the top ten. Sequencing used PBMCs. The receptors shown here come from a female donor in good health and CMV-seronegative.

DNA of the CDR3: TGTGCCAGCAGTCTTCCGGGGGGAGAGACCCAGTACTTC. It translates to CASSLPGGETQYF. This chain links TRBV25-1 with TRBJ2-5; TRBD2 matches 7 bases. Per the germline V gene, CDR1 is MGHDK and CDR2 is SYGVNS. After removal of 5 bases from V and 4 bases from J, the junction contained 4 bases not matched to a gene. CDR3 length: 13 amino acids.

The CDR3 DNA reads as TGCGCCAGCAGCTTACTAGCGGGCGGGAACAATGAGCAGTTCTTC. Protein: CASSLLAGGNNEQFF. The chain has TRBV5-1 and TRBJ2-1; 9 bases map to TRBD2. J lost 5 bases, V lost 2 bases, and 5 bases had no gene match. CDR3 length: 15 amino acids. Germline V lookup: CDR1 SGHRS, CDR2 YFSETQ.

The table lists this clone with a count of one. CDR3 region: CASSPRQGQPQHF. The CDR3 region has the DNA TGTGCCAGCAGCCCCCGACAGGGCCAGCCCCAGCATTTT. The chain is built from TRBV7-2 and TRBJ1-5; 7 nucleotides line up with TRBD1. With V trimmed by 5 bases and J by 7 bases, 5 bases remained unmatched. The CDR3 totals 13 residues. Germline assignment: CDR1 SGHTA and CDR2 FQGNSA.

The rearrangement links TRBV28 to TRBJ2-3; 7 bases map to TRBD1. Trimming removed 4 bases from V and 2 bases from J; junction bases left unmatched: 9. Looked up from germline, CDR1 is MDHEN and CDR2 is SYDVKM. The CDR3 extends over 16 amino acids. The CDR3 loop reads CASSSPGTDITDTQYF. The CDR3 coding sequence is TGTGCCAGCAGTTCCCCCGGGACAGATATCACAGATACGCAGTATTTT.

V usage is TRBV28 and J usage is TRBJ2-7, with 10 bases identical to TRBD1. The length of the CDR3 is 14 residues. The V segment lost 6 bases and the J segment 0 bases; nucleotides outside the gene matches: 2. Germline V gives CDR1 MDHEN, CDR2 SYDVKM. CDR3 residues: CASSGTGDSYEQYF. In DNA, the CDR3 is TGTGCCAGCAGCGGGACAGGGGACTCCTACGAGCAGTACTTC.

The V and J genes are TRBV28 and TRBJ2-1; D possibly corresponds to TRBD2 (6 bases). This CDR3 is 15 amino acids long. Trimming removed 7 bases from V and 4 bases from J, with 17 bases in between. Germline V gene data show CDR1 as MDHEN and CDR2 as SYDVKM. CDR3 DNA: TGTGCCAGCAACTCCCCCGGGACTGGTTACAATGAGCAGTTCTTC. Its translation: CASNSPGTGYNEQFF.

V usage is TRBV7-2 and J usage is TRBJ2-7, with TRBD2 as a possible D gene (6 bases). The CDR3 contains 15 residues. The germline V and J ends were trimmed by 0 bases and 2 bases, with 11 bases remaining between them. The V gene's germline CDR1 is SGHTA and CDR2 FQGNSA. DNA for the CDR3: TGTGCCAGCAGCTTAGCAGCGGGCCCGGCCTACGAGCAGTACTTC. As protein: CASSLAAGPAYEQYF.

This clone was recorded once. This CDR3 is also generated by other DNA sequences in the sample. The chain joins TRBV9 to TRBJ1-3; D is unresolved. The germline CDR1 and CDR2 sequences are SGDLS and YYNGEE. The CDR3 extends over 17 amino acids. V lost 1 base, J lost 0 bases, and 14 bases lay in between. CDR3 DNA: TGTGCCAGCAGCGTATTGGCGGGGAGAGCCTCTGGAAACACCATATATTTT. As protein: CASSVLAGRASGNTIYF. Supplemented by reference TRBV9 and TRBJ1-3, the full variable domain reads DSGVTQTPKHLITATGQRVTLRCSPRSGDLSVYWYQQSLDQGLQFLIQYYNGEERAKGNILERFSAQQFPDLHSELNLSSLELGDSALYFCASSVLAGRASGNTIYFGEGSWLTVV.

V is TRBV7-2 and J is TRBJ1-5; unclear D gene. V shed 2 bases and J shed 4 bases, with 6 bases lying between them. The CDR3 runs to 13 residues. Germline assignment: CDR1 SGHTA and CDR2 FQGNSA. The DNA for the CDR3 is TGTGCCAGCAGCTTACAGGAAAATCAGCCCCAGCATTTT. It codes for CASSLQENQPQHF.

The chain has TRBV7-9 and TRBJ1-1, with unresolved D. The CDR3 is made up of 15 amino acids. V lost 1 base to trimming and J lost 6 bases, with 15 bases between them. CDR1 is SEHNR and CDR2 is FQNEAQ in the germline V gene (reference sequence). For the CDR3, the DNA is TGTGCCAGCAGCTTAGGGCGGGCGGCTTCGGCTGAAGCTTTCTTT. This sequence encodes CASSLGRAASAEAFF.

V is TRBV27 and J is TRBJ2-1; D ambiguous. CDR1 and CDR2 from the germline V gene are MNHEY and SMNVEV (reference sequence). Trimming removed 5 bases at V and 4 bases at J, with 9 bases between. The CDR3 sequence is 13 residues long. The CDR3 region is CASSPTGYNEQFF. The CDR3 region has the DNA TGTGCCAGCAGTCCGACGGGTTACAATGAGCAGTTCTTC.

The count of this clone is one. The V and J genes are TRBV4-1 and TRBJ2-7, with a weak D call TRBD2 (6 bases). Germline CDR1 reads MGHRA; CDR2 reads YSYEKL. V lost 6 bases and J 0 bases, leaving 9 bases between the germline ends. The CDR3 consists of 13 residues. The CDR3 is CASSRGISYEQYF. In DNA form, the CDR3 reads TGCGCCAGCAGTCGGGGGATCTCCTACGAGCAGTACTTC.

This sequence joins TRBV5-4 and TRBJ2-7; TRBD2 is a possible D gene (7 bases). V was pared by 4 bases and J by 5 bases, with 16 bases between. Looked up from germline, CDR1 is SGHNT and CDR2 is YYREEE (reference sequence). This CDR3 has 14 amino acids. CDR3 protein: CASSTVGGGNEQYF. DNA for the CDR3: TGTGCCAGCAGCACCGTAGGGGGGGGCAACGAGCAGTACTTC.

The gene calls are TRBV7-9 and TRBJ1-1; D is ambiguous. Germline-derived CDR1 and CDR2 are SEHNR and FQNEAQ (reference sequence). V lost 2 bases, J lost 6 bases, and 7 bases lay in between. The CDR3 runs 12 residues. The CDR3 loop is CASSLTGAEAFF. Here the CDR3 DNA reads TGTGCCAGCAGCTTAACCGGGGCTGAAGCTTTCTTT.

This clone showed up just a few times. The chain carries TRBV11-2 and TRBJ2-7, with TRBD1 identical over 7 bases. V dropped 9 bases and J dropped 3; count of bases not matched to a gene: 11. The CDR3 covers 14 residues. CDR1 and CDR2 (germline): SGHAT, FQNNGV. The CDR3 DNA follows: TGTGCCAGTCGTTCGGGACAGACAAACTACGAGCAGTACTTC. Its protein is CASRSGQTNYEQYF.

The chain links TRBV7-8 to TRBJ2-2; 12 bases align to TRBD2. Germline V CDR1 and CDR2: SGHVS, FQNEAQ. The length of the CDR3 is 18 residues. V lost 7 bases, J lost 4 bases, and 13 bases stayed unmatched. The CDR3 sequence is CASTPTGLAGGGTGELFF. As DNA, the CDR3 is TGTGCCAGCACCCCGACTGGCCTAGCGGGAGGGGGCACCGGGGAGCTGTTTTTT.

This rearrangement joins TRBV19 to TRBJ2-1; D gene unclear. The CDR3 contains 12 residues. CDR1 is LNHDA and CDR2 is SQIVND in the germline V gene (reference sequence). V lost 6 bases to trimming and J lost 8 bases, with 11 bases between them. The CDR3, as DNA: TGTGCCAGTAGAATACCCCGGGATGAGCAGTTCTTC. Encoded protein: CASRIPRDEQFF.

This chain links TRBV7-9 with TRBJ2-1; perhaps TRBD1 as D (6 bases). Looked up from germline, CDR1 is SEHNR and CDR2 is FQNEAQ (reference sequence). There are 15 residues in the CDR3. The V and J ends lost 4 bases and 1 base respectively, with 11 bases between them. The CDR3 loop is CASSSSQGSYNEQFF. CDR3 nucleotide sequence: TGTGCCAGCAGCTCATCTCAGGGGTCCTACAATGAGCAGTTCTTC.